This is a list of T cell receptor beta chains from one sample in a study of T cells in Graves' hyperthyroidism and ophthalmopathy. TCRdb redid the calling of the multiplex PCR reads with MiXCR, one entry per CDR3 protein. Of hundreds of thousands of distinct CDR3 sequences in the sample, about 20% were seen once. Source material: blood. The receptor set was obtained from a man aged 35 to 55 with Graves' ophthalmopathy. Each CDR3 is given with its conserved first and last residue. A D gene is named only where the DNA matches it firmly. A clone size is listed for some rows: how often the clone was seen (once, few, many), or a class if it is expanded.

J: TRBJ2-7; V: TRBV5-1; size: few; D: -; DNA: TGCGCCAGCAGCTTGGTATCTAGGGGTGGGTACGAGCAGTACTTC; CDR3: CASSLVSRGGYEQYF
J: TRBJ1-5; V: TRBV7-8; size: -; D: -; DNA: TGTGCCAGCAGCTCATCCACGACAGTCGGTCAGCCCCAGCATTTT; CDR3: CASSSSTTVGQPQHF
J: TRBJ2-7; V: TRBV11-1; size: many; D: -; DNA: TGTGCCAGCAGCAACGAGGCGCGGGGTGGGACCCAGAGCTACGAGCAGTACTTC; CDR3: CASSNEARGGTQSYEQYF
J: TRBJ2-7; V: TRBV14; size: few; D: -; DNA: TGTGCCAGCAGTCGAGGGACACTCCCCTACGAGCAGTACTTC; CDR3: CASSRGTLPYEQYF
J: TRBJ2-5; V: TRBV20-1; size: -; D: -; DNA: TGCAGTGCTAGAGCAACAGGGAGGGGAGAGACCCAGTACTTC; CDR3: CSARATGRGETQYF
J: TRBJ1-1; V: TRBV2; size: -; D: -; DNA: TGTGCCAGCAGCGTTTCCAGGGGATTCACTGAAGCTTTCTTT; CDR3: CASSVSRGFTEAFF
J: TRBJ2-3; V: TRBV7-8; size: few; D: TRBD1; DNA: TGTGCCAGCAGCCAAACGACCGGGACAGGGGGAGATACGCAGTATTTT; CDR3: CASSQTTGTGGDTQYF
J: TRBJ1-2; V: TRBV30; size: many; D: TRBD1; DNA: TGTGCCTGGAGTGTAAGGGTCGGGACAGGGGATCACTATGGCTACACCTTC; CDR3: CAWSVRVGTGDHYGYTF
J: TRBJ1-3; V: TRBV27; size: few; D: TRBD1; DNA: TGTGCCAGCAGATCAGGGGGACCTGGAAACACCATATATTTT; CDR3: CASRSGGPGNTIYF
J: TRBJ1-3; V: TRBV7-2; size: few; D: -; DNA: TGTGCCAGCAGCTCTTACAGGGAGGGAAACACCATATATTTT; CDR3: CASSSYREGNTIYF
J: TRBJ2-7; V: TRBV4-1; size: -; D: -; DNA: TGCGCCAGCAGCCAAGATGCTGCGACGTCCTACGAGCAGTACTTC; CDR3: CASSQDAATSYEQYF
J: TRBJ2-5; V: TRBV5-5; size: -; D: -; DNA: TGTGCCAGCAGCTCCCCAAGCAGGGGGGGCTACCAGTACTTC; CDR3: CASSSPSRGGYQYF